Reported below is one T cell receptor (beta chain). This sample stems from a study of blood T cell repertoires in COVID-19. On the study more broadly: From the United States, Italy and Spain came samples of acute and convalescent COVID-19. From T cells, B-cell-depleted T cells, or PBMCs came the material, which was cDNA or gDNA.

Per the authors' pipeline: Amplification of reference gene primers provided the estimated nucleated cell counts. Method: immunoSEQ multiplex PCR; TCRdb's copy keeps in-frame clones and lacks some. V and J calls and clone size are those listed in that table; D and trimming were worked out from the DNA. The table has more than 70,000 clones, approximately 86% seen once. V lost 5 bases and J lost 2; bases outside the gene matches: 5. CDR1 and CDR2 from the germline V gene are SGHTA and FQGNSA. The CDR3 runs to 15 residues. V and J are TRBV7-2 and TRBJ2-1; TRBD1 agrees at 8 bases. The clonotype comes from a woman aged 50 to 60 with active or convalescent COVID-19. The specimen was peripheral blood. The chain's CDR3 is CASSPRTGTYNEQFF. The CDR3 nucleotides are TGTGCCAGCAGCCCACGGACAGGGACCTACAATGAGCAGTTCTTC. Based on the CDR3 plus reference TRBV7-2 and TRBJ2-1, the full variable domain is GAGVSQSPSNKVTEKGKDVELRCDPISGHTALYWYRQSLGQGLEFLIYFQGNSAPDKSGLPSDRFSAERTGGSVSTLTIQRTQQEDSAVYLCASSPRTGTYNEQFFGPGTRLTVL.